The 26 T cell receptor beta chains given below trace back to one sample, sequenced in a study of T cells in Graves' hyperthyroidism and ophthalmopathy. Amplification of TCR beta CDR3 regions was performed using RNA transcripts as template. The primer set for the first-round RT-PCR of the TCR CDR3 was HTBI. Each CDR3 protein gets one entry after TCRdb re-called the multiplex PCR reads with MiXCR. The table has about 560,000 distinct CDR3 sequences, less than 15% seen once; the top ten hold approximately 15%. Material for sequencing was blood. Receptors were obtained from a woman in her forties with Graves' hyperthyroidism.

The rearrangement uses TRBV2 and TRBJ2-2; tentatively, D is TRBD1 (5 bases). This CDR3 is 13 amino acids long. The V end was cut by 3 bases, the J end by 5 bases, with 7 bases between. The germline V gene encodes CDR1 SNHLY and CDR2 FYNNEI. CDR3 protein: CASSDRVTGELFF. CDR3 DNA sequence: TGTGCCAGCAGTGACAGGGTTACCGGGGAGCTGTTTTTT.

In regard to this clonotype: This may be a read error, as it is one base from a much larger clone. The CDR3 end shows no conserved phenylalanine or tryptophan, and so a read error is likely. The J gene is TRBJ1-4, the V gene TRBV7-8; D is possibly TRBD1 (5 bases). The germline CDR1 and CDR2 sequences are SGHVS and FQNEAQ. CDR3 size: 16 residues. V was cut by 5 bases and J by 4 bases, with 17 bases left in between. This chain's CDR3 is CASSLNPTDVNEKLFL. CDR3 bases: TGTGCCAGCAGCCTGAACCCGACAGATGTTAATGAAAAACTGTTTCTT.

This clonotype was recorded at least ten times. The J gene is TRBJ2-4, the V gene TRBV5-1; possible D gene TRBD1, 6 bases. This CDR3 has 14 amino acids. The V gene lost 4 bases and the J gene lost 1 base, with 9 bases spanning the gap. Germline V gives CDR1 SGHRS, CDR2 YFSETQ. This chain's CDR3 is CASSLGQAKNIQYF. The CDR3 DNA follows: TGCGCCAGCAGCCTCGGACAGGCCAAAAACATTCAGTACTTC.

V and J are TRBV5-4 and TRBJ1-6; no reliable D call. This CDR3 region has 15 residues. The V gene lost 0 bases and the J gene lost 7 bases, with 11 bases spanning the gap. Germline V gene data show CDR1 as SGHNT and CDR2 as YYREEE (reference sequence). The CDR3 reads CASSLADSKNSPLHF. The CDR3 region has the DNA TGTGCCAGCAGCTTGGCAGATAGTAAAAATTCACCCCTCCACTTT.

This clonotype was found many times. The chain uses TRBV7-9 and TRBJ2-7; a possible D gene is TRBD1 (6 bases). The CDR3 is 18 amino acids. V gave up 5 bases and J gave up 3 bases, with 26 bases separating them. Germline values: CDR1 SEHNR, CDR2 FQNEAQ (reference sequence). The CDR3 loop reads CASSLSKYREGPLYEQYF. The CDR3 coding sequence is TGTGCCAGCAGCCTATCGAAATACAGGGAAGGTCCTCTCTACGAGCAGTACTTC.

The genes are TRBV11-2 and TRBJ2-5; TRBD2 matches 10 bases. Germline V gives CDR1 SGHAT, CDR2 FQNNGV. The CDR3 consists of 14 residues. V gave up 5 bases and J gave up 5 bases; unmatched junction bases: 5. CDR3 in DNA: TGTGCCAGCAGCCCCCTTAGCGGGAGGGAGACCCAGTACTTC. Translated, it gives CASSPLSGRETQYF.

This sequence joins TRBV6-1 and TRBJ1-5, with 7 bases identical to TRBD1. CDR3 size: 14 residues. Looked up from germline, CDR1 is MNHNS and CDR2 is SASEGT. V lost 1 base, J lost 7 bases, and 4 bases stayed unmatched. This CDR3 reads CASSEGGGGQPQHF. The DNA of the CDR3 is TGTGCCAGCAGTGAAGGAGGGGGCGGCCAGCCCCAGCATTTT.

This clonotype was counted a few times. The chain recombines TRBV5-1 with TRBJ2-1; D may be TRBD1 or TRBD2 (7 bases each). V lost 3 bases and J lost 8, with 21 bases in between. This CDR3 region has 16 residues. Germline V gene data show CDR1 as SGHRS and CDR2 as YFSETQ. Here the CDR3 DNA reads TGCGCCAGCAGCTCCAGGGGGGGAGACATTGTGGATGAGCAGTTCTTC. This sequence encodes CASSSRGGDIVDEQFF.

Ten or more counts support this clonotype. V usage is TRBV7-2 and J usage is TRBJ1-1, with unresolved D. The V gene's germline CDR1 is SGHTA and CDR2 FQGNSA. Deletions cut 4 bases from V and 7 bases from J, with 16 bases between. The CDR3 length is 14 residues. CDR3 protein: CASSSPPVVSEAFF. CDR3 DNA: TGTGCCAGCAGCTCCCCTCCCGTGGTGAGTGAAGCTTTCTTT.

This clonotype was observed at least ten times. This chain connects TRBV18 to TRBJ2-7; no reliable D call. V gave up 0 bases and J gave up 7 bases, with 7 bases separating them. The CDR3 has 12 amino acids. Per the germline V gene, CDR1 is KGHSH and CDR2 is LQKENI. The CDR3 nucleotides read TGTGCCAGCTCACCACCAGGAAGAGAGCAGTACTTC. Translating it yields CASSPPGREQYF.

The chain employs TRBV20-1 and TRBJ2-3; TRBD1 aligns across 7 bases. The CDR3 totals 14 residues. Germline V gene lookup returns CDR1 DFQATT and CDR2 SNEGSKA (reference sequence). Trimming removed 3 bases from V and 4 bases from J; junction bases left unmatched: 7. The CDR3 DNA sequence: TGCAGTGCTAGGAGGACAGGCAGTCCAGATACGCAGTATTTT. This sequence encodes CSARRTGSPDTQYF.

This clonotype turned up a few times. This chain links TRBV20-1 with TRBJ2-2; possibly TRBD2 for D (6 bases). This CDR3 has 15 residues. V was trimmed by 2 bases and J by 4 bases, leaving 14 bases between them. Germline V gene lookup returns CDR1 DFQATT and CDR2 SNEGSKA (reference sequence). The CDR3 spells CSARRGLGGTGELFF. The CDR3 DNA is TGCAGTGCTAGAAGAGGGTTGGGGGGCACCGGGGAGCTGTTTTTT.

There are many counts of this clonotype. The chain recombines TRBV3-1 with TRBJ2-1; 7 bases fit TRBD2. With V trimmed by 1 base and J by 4 bases, 7 bases remained unmatched. This CDR3 is 16 amino acids long. The germline V gene has CDR1 LGHDT and CDR2 YNNKEL (reference sequence). In DNA form, the CDR3 reads TGTGCCAGCAGCCAAGCCGGCGGGAGACTTTACAATGAGCAGTTCTTC. Translated: CASSQAGGRLYNEQFF.

This clonotype turned up a few times. The V gene is TRBV10-3, the J gene TRBJ2-7, with 7 bases that match TRBD1. Germline CDR1 reads ENHRY; CDR2 reads SYGVKD. This CDR3 contains 15 residues. V shed 2 bases, J shed 3 bases, and the junction held 7 bases outside the gene matches. The CDR3 sequence: CAISEQGQNYYEQYF. CDR3 nucleotide sequence: TGTGCCATCAGTGAGCAGGGACAGAACTACTACGAGCAGTACTTC.

On this clonotype itself: Given a much more abundant clone one base away, this may be a read error. The J gene is TRBJ1-3, the V gene TRBV28; 7 nucleotides agree with TRBD1. The CDR3 spans 14 residues. Germline CDR1 reads MDHEN; CDR2 reads SYDVKM. For the CDR3, the DNA is TGTGCCTGCAGACCCACAGGGGCGCAGGACACCATATATTTT. Translation: CACRPTGAQDTIYF.

This clonotype was found many times. The rearrangement uses TRBV11-2 and TRBJ2-1; 11 nucleotides align to TRBD2. CDR3 size: 18 residues. CDR1 and CDR2 (germline): SGHAT, FQNNGV. J gave up 0 bases and V 6 bases, and 10 bases lay outside the gene matches. The CDR3 protein is CASSTGTSGRSSYNEQFF. The DNA for the CDR3 is TGTGCCAGCAGTACCGGGACTAGCGGTAGGAGCTCCTACAATGAGCAGTTCTTC.

This clonotype was picked up many times. In DNA form, the CDR3 reads TGTGCCAGCAGCCAAGATCCCCGAAACACTGAAGCTTTCTTT. Its protein is CASSQDPRNTEAFF. The chain recombines TRBV3-1 with TRBJ1-1; no firm D call. The CDR3 covers 14 residues. Trimming left V 0 bases short and J 2 bases short, with 7 bases between. Germline assignment: CDR1 LGHDT and CDR2 YNNKEL (reference sequence).

This clonotype was counted at least ten times. The chain has TRBV28 and TRBJ2-7; 11 bases match TRBD2. The germline V gene has CDR1 MDHEN and CDR2 SYDVKM. The CDR3 is 14 residues long. After removal of 8 bases from V and 1 base from J, the junction contained 4 bases not matched to a gene. Written as DNA, the CDR3 is TGTGCCAGCGGGGGACTAGCGGAGTCCTACGAGCAGTACTTC. Translation gives CASGGLAESYEQYF.

This chain uses TRBV20-1 with TRBJ2-1; 14 nucleotides line up with TRBD2. Germline values: CDR1 DFQATT, CDR2 SNEGSKA (reference sequence). V shed 2 bases and J 4 bases; nucleotides not matched to a gene: 4. The CDR3 loop spans 16 amino acids. The CDR3 DNA reads TGCAGTGCTAGAACAGGACTAGCGGGAGGTTACAATGAGCAGTTCTTC. Translated: CSARTGLAGGYNEQFF.

This clonotype has a count of ten or more. V is TRBV6-1 and J is TRBJ2-3, with D unresolved. This CDR3 region has 13 residues. V dropped 2 bases and J dropped 7 bases, with 10 bases sitting between them. Germline V lookup: CDR1 MNHNS, CDR2 SASEGT. CDR3 region: CASSETDRNTQYF. In nucleotides, the CDR3 is TGTGCCAGCAGTGAAACGGATAGGAATACGCAGTATTTT.

This rearrangement joins TRBV6-1 to TRBJ1-6; possibly TRBD1 for D (6 bases). Germline V gives CDR1 MNHNS, CDR2 SASEGT. Deletions cut 10 bases from V and 10 bases from J, with 17 bases between. The CDR3 is 13 amino acids. The CDR3 region is CATVDRRGSPLHF. The CDR3 DNA follows: TGTGCCACGGTGGACCGAAGGGGGTCACCCCTCCACTTT.

This clonotype was recorded many times. The CDR3 DNA follows: TGTGCCAGCAGTGAGGACGTATCGTATGGCTACACCTTC. Encoded protein: CASSEDVSYGYTF. The rearrangement joins TRBV28 to TRBJ1-2; D is ambiguous. Trimming pared 5 bases from V and 5 bases from J, leaving 12 bases between. CDR1 is MDHEN, CDR2 SYDVKM, per germline. This CDR3 is 13 amino acids long.

There are many counts of this clonotype. The CDR3 DNA reads TGTGCCAGCAGCCCGGGACAGGGGGTTGGAGATACGCAGTATTTT. This codes for CASSPGQGVGDTQYF. The V call is TRBV28, the J call TRBJ2-3; the match to TRBD1 covers 11 bases. V was pared by 6 bases and J by 5 bases, with 7 bases of the junction left unmatched. The CDR3 loop spans 15 amino acids. Germline assignment: CDR1 MDHEN and CDR2 SYDVKM.

This clonotype was picked up many times. The CDR3 nucleotides are TGTGCCAGCAGTTTTGGAGGGCGTGGAAACACCATATATTTT. Protein product: CASSFGGRGNTIYF. This rearrangement joins TRBV28 to TRBJ1-3; D remains ambiguous. The CDR3 has 14 amino acids. The germline V and J ends were trimmed by 3 bases and 3 bases, with 9 bases remaining between them. Germline lookup yields CDR1 MDHEN and CDR2 SYDVKM.

This clonotype was counted at least ten times. The chain employs TRBV11-3 and TRBJ2-5; 7 nucleotides line up with TRBD1. Germline CDR1 SGHNT, CDR2 YENEEA. The CDR3 spans 14 residues. The V and J ends lost 5 bases and 5 bases, in that order; junction bases with no gene match: 8. CDR3 DNA: TGTGCCAGCAGCCAGGACAGGAACACGGAGACCCAGTACTTC. This codes for CASSQDRNTETQYF.

This clonotype was found many times. The chain employs TRBV28 and TRBJ2-2; D possibly corresponds to TRBD2 (6 bases). V was trimmed by 5 bases and J by 5 bases, leaving 15 bases between them. Germline CDR1 reads MDHEN; CDR2 reads SYDVKM. The CDR3 has 15 residues. The CDR3 loop reads CASSPAGTRTGELFF. For the CDR3, the DNA is TGTGCCAGCAGTCCGGCGGGAACCAGGACCGGGGAGCTGTTTTTT.